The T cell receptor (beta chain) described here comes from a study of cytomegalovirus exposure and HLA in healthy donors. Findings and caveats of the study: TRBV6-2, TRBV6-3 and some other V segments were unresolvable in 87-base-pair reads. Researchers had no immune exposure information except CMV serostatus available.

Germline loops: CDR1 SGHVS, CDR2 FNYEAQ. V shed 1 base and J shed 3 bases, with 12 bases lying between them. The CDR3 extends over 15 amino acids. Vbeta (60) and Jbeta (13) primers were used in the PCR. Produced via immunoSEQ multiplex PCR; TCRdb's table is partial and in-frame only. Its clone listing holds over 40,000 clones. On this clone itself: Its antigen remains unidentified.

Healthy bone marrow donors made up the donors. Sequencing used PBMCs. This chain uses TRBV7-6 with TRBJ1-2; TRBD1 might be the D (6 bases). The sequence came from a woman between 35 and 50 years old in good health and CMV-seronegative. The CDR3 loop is CASSLEGSGDYGYTF. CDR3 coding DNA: TGTGCCAGCAGCTTAGAGGGTTCAGGGGACTATGGCTACACCTTC.